This TCR beta chain was sequenced in a study of T cells in Graves' hyperthyroidism and ophthalmopathy. RNA transcripts provided the source from which TCR beta CDR3 regions were amplified. Carried out on the TCR CDR3, a first-round RT-PCR used the HTBI primer set. In TCRdb, the multiplex PCR reads were re-called with MiXCR into one record per CDR3 protein. The table shows 450,000 to 600,000 distinct CDR3 sequences, with 14% occurring only once. Together with thyroid ultrasound, orbital computed tomography, serum thyroxine and TRAb, clinical symptoms were used for diagnoses. CDR1 and CDR2 from the germline V gene are GTSNPN and SVGIG (reference sequence). The CDR3 is made up of 16 amino acids. This clonotype appeared a few times. One end of the junction is discordant with germline, which a read error may explain.

The chain uses TRBV30 and TRBJ2-2, with a possible D match to TRBD2 (5 bases). The sequence was obtained from a woman aged 35 to 49 with Graves' hyperthyroidism. The sample taken for sequencing was blood. This CDR3 reads CAWSVGPSTDTGELFF. The DNA for the CDR3 is TGTGCCTGGAGTGTAGGCCCCAGCACCGACACCGGGGAACTGTTTTTT.